Below, 14 T cell receptor beta chains from the same sample are listed, as sequenced in a study of Tregs in tolerant kidney transplant recipients. Sequenced by immunoSEQ multiplex PCR; TCRdb stores in-frame clones only, minus some. The sample has roughly 99,000 clones; 80% to 95% are singletons. The sequences come from CD4+ T cells from blood, collected before the transplant. The receptors originated from a human donor who received a combined kidney and bone marrow transplant.

The J gene is TRBJ1-5, the V gene TRBV27; D is ambiguous. V dropped 2 bases and J dropped 7 bases, with 12 bases sitting between them. This CDR3 contains 14 residues. The germline V gene has CDR1 MNHEY and CDR2 SMNVEV (reference sequence). The CDR3 DNA reads TGTGCCAGCAGTTTAAACCGGGGTAGCCAGCCCCAGCATTTT. Translated, it gives CASSLNRGSQPQHF.

The rearrangement uses TRBV4-2 and TRBJ1-4, with 7 nucleotides matching TRBD1. CDR3 size: 16 residues. Trimming took 4 bases from V and 0 from J; bases not matched to a gene: 5. Per the germline V gene, CDR1 is LGHNA and CDR2 is YNFKEQ. CDR3 loop: CASSRDRLATNEKLFF. DNA for the CDR3: TGTGCCAGCAGCCGGGACAGACTCGCAACTAATGAAAAACTGTTTTTT.

The J gene is TRBJ2-7, the V gene TRBV11-2; 10 bases are a match to TRBD1. V dropped 5 bases and J dropped 2; count of bases not matched to a gene: 6. The CDR3 loop spans 15 amino acids. Germline CDR1 and CDR2: SGHAT and FQNNGV. In DNA, the CDR3 is TGTGCCAGCAGCATCGGGACAGGGGCACCCTACGAGCAGTACTTC. Protein: CASSIGTGAPYEQYF.

The V gene is TRBV7-3, the J gene TRBJ2-1; 8 nucleotides line up with TRBD1. The trim removed 2 bases at V and 8 bases at J, leaving 11 bases unmatched. Germline CDR1 reads SGHTA; CDR2 reads FQGTGA. The CDR3 is made up of 16 amino acids. The CDR3 sequence is CASSLQRPQGADEQFF. DNA of the CDR3: TGTGCCAGCAGCTTACAGAGACCGCAGGGGGCCGATGAGCAGTTCTTC.

This clone was observed a single time. The rearrangement joins TRBV18 to TRBJ1-6; 7 bases map to TRBD1. Germline V gene sequence: CDR1 KGHSH, CDR2 LQKENI. The CDR3 is made up of 15 amino acids. Germline trimming cut 2 bases from V and 7 bases from J; bases unmatched to any gene: 5. The CDR3: CASSPFAGGNSPLHF. CDR3 DNA: TGTGCCAGCTCACCATTTGCAGGGGGGAATTCACCCCTCCACTTT.

This clone was detected once. CDR3 residues: CASRQSGAGGYNEQFF. DNA of the CDR3: TGTGCCAGCAGGCAATCAGGGGCGGGAGGCTACAATGAGCAGTTCTTC. J is TRBJ2-1 and V is TRBV6-6; 8 nucleotides line up with TRBD2. This CDR3 is 16 amino acids long. With 6 bases clipped from V and 3 bases from J, the junction kept 10 bases outside the gene matches. From germline, CDR1 is MNHNY and CDR2 SVGAGI (reference sequence).

The rearrangement joins TRBV19 to TRBJ1-5; possibly TRBD1 for D (5 bases). Germline assignment: CDR1 LNHDA and CDR2 SQIVND (reference sequence). The length of the CDR3 is 15 residues. V gave up 3 bases and J gave up 6 bases, with 15 bases separating them. CDR3 nucleotides: TGTGCCAGTAGTATGGGCTCCAGGGAAACTCAGCCCCAGCATTTT. Amino acid sequence: CASSMGSRETQPQHF.

The rearrangement links TRBV5-6 to TRBJ2-7; TRBD1 matches 10 bases. CDR3 size: 14 residues. V trimming: 5 bases; J trimming: 3 bases; junction bases outside the gene matches: 5. Germline lookup yields CDR1 SGHDT and CDR2 YYEEEE. In DNA, the CDR3 is TGTGCCAGCAGTTCCGGGACAGGGGTCTACGAGCAGTACTTC. It yields the protein CASSSGTGVYEQYF.

V usage is TRBV10-3 and J usage is TRBJ2-5; 8 bases are a match to TRBD2. Germline lookup yields CDR1 ENHRY and CDR2 SYGVKD. V was pared by 8 bases and J by 5 bases, with 16 bases of the junction left unmatched. CDR3 size: 16 residues. The CDR3 sequence: CAIAPAISGMEETQYF. For the CDR3, the DNA is TGTGCCATCGCGCCCGCGATTAGCGGGATGGAGGAGACCCAGTACTTC.

The rearrangement uses TRBV11-3 and TRBJ2-2; maybe TRBD1 (7 bases). The CDR3 is made up of 15 amino acids. CDR1 and CDR2 (germline): SGHNT, YENEEA. The V gene lost 5 bases and the J gene lost 7 bases, with 17 bases spanning the gap. CDR3 coding DNA: TGTGCCAGCAGCCCCCGCAGGGGGGATGGCGGGGAGCTGTTTTTT. Translation gives CASSPRRGDGGELFF.

V is TRBV9 and J is TRBJ1-1; D remains unclear. CDR1 is SGDLS and CDR2 is YYNGEE in the germline V gene. V was trimmed by 3 bases and J by 0 bases, leaving 3 bases between them. CDR3 length: 12 amino acids. In DNA form, the CDR3 reads TGTGCCAGCAGCGCCATGAACACTGAAGCTTTCTTT. Its translation is CASSAMNTEAFF.

Concerning this clone itself: Other nucleotide sequences from this sample produce the same CDR3. The chain couples TRBV4-2 to TRBJ1-6; D is uncertain. The CDR3 has 17 residues. Germline V lookup: CDR1 LGHNA, CDR2 YNFKEQ. Trimming stripped 0 bases from V and 0 bases from J, with 9 bases between. The CDR3 loop reads CASSQDPGSSYNSPLHF. The CDR3 DNA reads as TGTGCCAGCAGCCAAGACCCAGGATCCTCCTATAATTCACCCCTCCACTTT.

The V call is TRBV10-2, the J call TRBJ1-1; possibly TRBD1 for D (5 bases). CDR1 is WSHSY, CDR2 SAAADI, per germline. V lost 5 bases and J lost 1, with 8 bases in between. The CDR3 runs 13 residues. The CDR3 loop is CASSSTANTEAFF. CDR3 bases: TGCGCCAGCAGTTCGACAGCGAACACTGAAGCTTTCTTT.

This chain joins TRBV4-1 and TRBJ1-2; 10 nucleotides agree with TRBD1. Germline CDR1 and CDR2: MGHRA and YSYEKL. After removal of 2 bases from V and 7 bases from J, the junction contained 10 bases not matched to a gene. The CDR3 runs to 16 residues. The DNA of the CDR3 is TGCGCCAGCAGCCAAACACCGACAGGGGGCAAGGTTGGCTACACCTTC. Translation gives CASSQTPTGGKVGYTF.